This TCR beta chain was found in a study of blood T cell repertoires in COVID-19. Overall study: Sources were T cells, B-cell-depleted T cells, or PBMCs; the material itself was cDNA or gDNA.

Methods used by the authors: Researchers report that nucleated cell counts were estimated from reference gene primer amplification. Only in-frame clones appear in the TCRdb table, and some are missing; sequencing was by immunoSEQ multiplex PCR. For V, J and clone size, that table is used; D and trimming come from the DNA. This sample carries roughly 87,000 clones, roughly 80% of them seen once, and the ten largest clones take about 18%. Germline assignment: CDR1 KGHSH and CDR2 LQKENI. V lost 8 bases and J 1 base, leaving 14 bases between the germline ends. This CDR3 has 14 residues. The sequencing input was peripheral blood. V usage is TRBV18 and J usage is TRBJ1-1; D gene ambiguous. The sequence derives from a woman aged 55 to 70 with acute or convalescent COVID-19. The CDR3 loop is CASRMERKNTEAFF. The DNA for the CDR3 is TGTGCCAGCCGTATGGAGAGAAAGAACACTGAAGCTTTCTTT. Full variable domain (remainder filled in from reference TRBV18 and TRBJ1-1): NAGVMQNPRHLVRRRGQEARLRCSPMKGHSHVYWYRQLPEEGLKFMVYLQKENIIDESGMPKERFSAEFPKEGPSILRIQQVVRGDSAAYFCASRMERKNTEAFFGQGTRLTVV.